These 5 T cell receptor beta chains originate from one sample sequenced in a study of OX40 agonist ivuxolimab in advanced cancers. Only in-frame clones appear in the TCRdb table, and some are missing; sequencing was by immunoSEQ multiplex PCR. The sample lists over 75,000 clones, under 95% occurring once. This specimen was CD4+ or CD8+ T cells sorted from blood, taken in a trial of the OX40 agonist ivuxolimab. The receptors here all came from an adult with an advanced solid tumor such as melanoma, head and neck, liver or kidney cancer.

The CDR3 DNA reads as TGTGCTAGTGGTTGGGAACCGGGACAGGGGGCGCGAGGGGTTTATGGCACCTACGAGCAGTACTTC. This codes for CASGWEPGQGARGVYGTYEQYF. The rearrangement links TRBV12-5 to TRBJ2-7; 12 nucleotides line up with TRBD1. Per germline, CDR1 LGHNT and CDR2 FRNRAP. The V segment lost 4 bases and the J segment 2 bases; nucleotides outside the gene matches: 24. The CDR3 loop spans 22 amino acids.

The chain joins TRBV19 to TRBJ1-2; D call uncertain. The CDR3 covers 13 residues. Germline V gene sequence: CDR1 LNHDA, CDR2 SQIVND (reference sequence). Trimming stripped 3 bases from V and 4 bases from J, with 9 bases between. The CDR3 spells CASSIATLYGYTF. CDR3 nucleotide sequence: TGTGCCAGTAGTATCGCCACCCTCTATGGCTACACCTTC.

This chain links TRBV5-6 with TRBJ2-4; maybe TRBD1 (5 bases). Per the germline V gene, CDR1 is SGHDT and CDR2 is YYEEEE. V lost 3 bases, J lost 1 base, and 8 bases lay in between. The CDR3 loop spans 14 amino acids. CDR3 loop: CASSSGLAKNIQYF. The CDR3 coding sequence is TGTGCCAGCAGCTCAGGGTTGGCCAAAAACATTCAGTACTTC. Full variable domain (outside the CDR3, taken from reference TRBV5-6 and TRBJ2-4): DAGVTQSPTHLIKTRGQQVTLRCSPKSGHDTVSWYQQALGQGPQFIFQYYEEEERQRGNFPDRFSGHQFPNYSSELNVNALLLGDSALYLCASSSGLAKNIQYFGAGTRLSVL.

The chain recombines TRBV11-2 with TRBJ2-5, with TRBD1 as a possible D gene (5 bases). The CDR3 has 14 residues. CDR1 and CDR2 (germline): SGHAT, FQNNGV. Trimming removed 6 bases at V and 3 bases at J, with 14 bases between. CDR3 amino acids: CASRPTGYKETQYF. The CDR3 region has the DNA TGTGCCAGCAGGCCCACAGGCTACAAAGAGACCCAGTACTTC. Full variable domain (rest looked up from reference TRBV11-2 and TRBJ2-5): EAGVAQSPRYKIIEKRQSVAFWCNPISGHATLYWYQQILGQGPKLLIQFQNNGVVDDSQLPKDRFSAERLKGVDSTLKIQPAKLEDSAVYLCASRPTGYKETQYFGPGTRLLVL.

V is TRBV19 and J is TRBJ1-1, with D tentatively TRBD1 (5 bases). Looked up from germline, CDR1 is LNHDA and CDR2 is SQIVND (reference sequence). The CDR3 is 13 amino acids. Trimming removed 0 bases from V and 3 bases from J, with 5 bases in between. The CDR3 protein is CASSIEGDTEAFF. DNA of the CDR3: TGTGCCAGTAGTATAGAGGGGGACACTGAAGCTTTCTTT.